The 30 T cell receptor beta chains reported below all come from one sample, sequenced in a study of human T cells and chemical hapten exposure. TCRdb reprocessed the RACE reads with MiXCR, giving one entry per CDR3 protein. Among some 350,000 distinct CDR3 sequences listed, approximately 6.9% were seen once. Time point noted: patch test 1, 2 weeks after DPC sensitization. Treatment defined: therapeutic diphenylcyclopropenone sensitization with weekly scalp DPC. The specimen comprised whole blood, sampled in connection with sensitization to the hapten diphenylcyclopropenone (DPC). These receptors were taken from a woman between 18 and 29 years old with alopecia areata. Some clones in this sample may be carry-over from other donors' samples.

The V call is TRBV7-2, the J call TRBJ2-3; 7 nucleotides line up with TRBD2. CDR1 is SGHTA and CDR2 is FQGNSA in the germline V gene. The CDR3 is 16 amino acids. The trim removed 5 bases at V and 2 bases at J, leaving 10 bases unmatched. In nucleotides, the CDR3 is TGTGCCAGCAGCCAGCATGGGCGGGGGAACACAGATACGCAGTATTTT. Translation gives CASSQHGRGNTDTQYF. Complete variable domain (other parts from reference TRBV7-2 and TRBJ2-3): GAGVSQSPSNKVTEKGKDVELRCDPISGHTALYWYRQSLGQGLEFLIYFQGNSAPDKSGLPSDRFSAERTGGSVSTLTIQRTQQEDSAVYLCASSQHGRGNTDTQYFGPGTRLTVL.

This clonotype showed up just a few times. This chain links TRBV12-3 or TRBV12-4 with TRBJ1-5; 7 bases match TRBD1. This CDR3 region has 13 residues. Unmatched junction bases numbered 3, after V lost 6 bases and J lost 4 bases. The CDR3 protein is CASRGDRNQPQHF. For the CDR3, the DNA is TGTGCCAGCAGGGGGGACAGAAATCAGCCCCAGCATTTT.

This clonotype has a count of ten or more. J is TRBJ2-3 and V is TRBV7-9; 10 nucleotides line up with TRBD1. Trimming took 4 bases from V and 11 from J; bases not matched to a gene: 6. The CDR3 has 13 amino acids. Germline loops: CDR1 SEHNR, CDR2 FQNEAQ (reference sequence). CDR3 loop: CASSYRDRGMQYF. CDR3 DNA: TGTGCCAGCAGCTACCGGGACAGGGGTATGCAGTATTTT. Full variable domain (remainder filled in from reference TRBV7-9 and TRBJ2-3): DTGVSQNPRHKITKRGQNVTFRCDPISEHNRLYWYRQTLGQGPEFLTYFQNEAQLEKSRLLSDRFSAERPKGSFSTLEIQRTEQGDSAMYLCASSYRDRGMQYFGPGTRLTVL.

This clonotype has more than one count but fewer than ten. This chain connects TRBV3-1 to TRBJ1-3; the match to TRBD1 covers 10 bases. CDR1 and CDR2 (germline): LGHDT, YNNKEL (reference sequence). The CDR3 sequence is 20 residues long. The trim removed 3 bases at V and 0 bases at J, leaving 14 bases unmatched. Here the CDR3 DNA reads TGTGCCAGCAGCCATTATCCGGGACAGGGGCCCGCGAGCTCTGGAAACACCATATATTTT. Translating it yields CASSHYPGQGPASSGNTIYF.

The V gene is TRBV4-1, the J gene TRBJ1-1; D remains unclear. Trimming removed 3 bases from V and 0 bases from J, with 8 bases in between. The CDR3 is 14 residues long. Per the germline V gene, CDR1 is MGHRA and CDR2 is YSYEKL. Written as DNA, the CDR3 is TGCGCCAGCAGCCACGGGCCAATGAACACTGAAGCTTTCTTT. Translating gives CASSHGPMNTEAFF.

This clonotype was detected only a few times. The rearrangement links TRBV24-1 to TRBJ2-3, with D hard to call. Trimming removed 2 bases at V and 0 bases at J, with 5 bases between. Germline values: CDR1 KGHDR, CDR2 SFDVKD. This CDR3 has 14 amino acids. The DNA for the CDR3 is TGTGCCACCAGTGATTCTTATAGCACAGATACGCAGTATTTT. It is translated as CATSDSYSTDTQYF.

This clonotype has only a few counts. This CDR3 is CSARVDQRSTDTQYF. The CDR3 DNA reads as TGCAGTGCTAGAGTCGACCAGAGGAGCACAGATACGCAGTATTTT. The chain joins TRBV20-1 to TRBJ2-3; D unresolved. This CDR3 contains 15 residues. Germline assignment: CDR1 DFQATT and CDR2 SNEGSKA (reference sequence). Trimming shortened V by 1 base and J by 0 bases, and 11 bases separated the two germline ends.

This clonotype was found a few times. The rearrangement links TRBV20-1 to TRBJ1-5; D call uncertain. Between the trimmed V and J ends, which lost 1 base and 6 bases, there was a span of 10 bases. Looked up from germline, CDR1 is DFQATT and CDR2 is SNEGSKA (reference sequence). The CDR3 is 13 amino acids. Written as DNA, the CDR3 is TGCAGTGCTAGAGGAAGGTCGGTTCAGCCCCAGCATTTT. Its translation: CSARGRSVQPQHF.

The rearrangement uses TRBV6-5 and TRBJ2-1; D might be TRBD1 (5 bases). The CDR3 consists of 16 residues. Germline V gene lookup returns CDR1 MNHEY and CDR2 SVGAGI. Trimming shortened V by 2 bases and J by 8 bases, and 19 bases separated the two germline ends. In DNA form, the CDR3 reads TGTGCCAGCAGTTACCCGGACACGTCGGTCACGGATGAGCAGTTCTTC. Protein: CASSYPDTSVTDEQFF.

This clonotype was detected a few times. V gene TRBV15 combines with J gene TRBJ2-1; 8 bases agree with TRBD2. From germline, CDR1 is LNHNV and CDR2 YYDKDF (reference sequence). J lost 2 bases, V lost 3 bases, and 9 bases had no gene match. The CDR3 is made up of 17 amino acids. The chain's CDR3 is CATSRVPGTRPYNEQFF. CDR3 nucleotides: TGTGCCACCAGCAGGGTGCCCGGGACTAGGCCCTACAATGAGCAGTTCTTC.

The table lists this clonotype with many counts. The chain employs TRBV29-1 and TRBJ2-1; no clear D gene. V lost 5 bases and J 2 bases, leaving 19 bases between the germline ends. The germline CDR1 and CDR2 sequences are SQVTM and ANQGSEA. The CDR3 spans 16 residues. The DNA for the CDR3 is TGCAGCGTTAACTTACCGAATAGTAAGACCTACAATGAGCAGTTCTTC. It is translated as CSVNLPNSKTYNEQFF.

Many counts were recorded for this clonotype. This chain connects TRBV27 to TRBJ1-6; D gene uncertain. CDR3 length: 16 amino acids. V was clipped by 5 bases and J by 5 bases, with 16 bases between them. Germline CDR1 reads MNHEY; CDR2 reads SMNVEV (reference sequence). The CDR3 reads CASSPRPPLHNSPLHF. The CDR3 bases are TGTGCCAGCAGTCCACGTCCCCCTCTGCATAATTCACCCCTCCACTTT.

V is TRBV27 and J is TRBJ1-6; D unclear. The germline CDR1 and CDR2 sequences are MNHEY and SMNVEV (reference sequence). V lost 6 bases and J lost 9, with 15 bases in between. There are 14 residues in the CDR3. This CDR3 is CASSKSGFSSPLHF. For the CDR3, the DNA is TGTGCCAGCAGCAAGTCAGGCTTTTCTTCACCCCTCCACTTT.

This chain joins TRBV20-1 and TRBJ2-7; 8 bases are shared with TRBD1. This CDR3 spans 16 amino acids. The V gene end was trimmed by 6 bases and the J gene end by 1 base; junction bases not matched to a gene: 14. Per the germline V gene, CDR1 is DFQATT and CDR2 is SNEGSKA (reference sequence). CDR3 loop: CSAPTAGTGDSYEQYF. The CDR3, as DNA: TGCAGTGCGCCTACCGCGGGGACAGGCGATTCCTACGAGCAGTACTTC.

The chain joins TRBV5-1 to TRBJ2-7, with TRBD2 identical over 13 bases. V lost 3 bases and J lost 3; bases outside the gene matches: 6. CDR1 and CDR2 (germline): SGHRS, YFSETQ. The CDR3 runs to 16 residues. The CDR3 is CASSSGRTSGGYEQYF. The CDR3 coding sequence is TGCGCCAGCAGCTCAGGGAGGACTAGCGGGGGCTACGAGCAGTACTTC. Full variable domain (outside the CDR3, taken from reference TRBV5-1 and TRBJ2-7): KAGVTQTPRYLIKTRGQQVTLSCSPISGHRSVSWYQQTPGQGLQFLFEYFSETQRNKGNFPGRFSGRQFSNSRSEMNVSTLELGDSALYLCASSSGRTSGGYEQYFGPGTRLTVT.

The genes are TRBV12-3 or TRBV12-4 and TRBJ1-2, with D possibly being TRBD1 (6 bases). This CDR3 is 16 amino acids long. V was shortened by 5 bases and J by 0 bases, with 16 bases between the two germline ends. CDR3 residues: CASSPDRRVSNYGYTF. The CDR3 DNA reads TGTGCCAGCAGTCCTGACAGGAGAGTTTCTAACTATGGCTACACCTTC.

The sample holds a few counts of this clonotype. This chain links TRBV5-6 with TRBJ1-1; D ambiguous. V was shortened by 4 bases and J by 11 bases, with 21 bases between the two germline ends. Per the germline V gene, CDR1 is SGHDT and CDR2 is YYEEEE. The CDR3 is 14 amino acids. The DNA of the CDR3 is TGTGCCAGCAGCCCGGAGGGTGGGCAGCCCGTGGCTTTCTTT. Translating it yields CASSPEGGQPVAFF.

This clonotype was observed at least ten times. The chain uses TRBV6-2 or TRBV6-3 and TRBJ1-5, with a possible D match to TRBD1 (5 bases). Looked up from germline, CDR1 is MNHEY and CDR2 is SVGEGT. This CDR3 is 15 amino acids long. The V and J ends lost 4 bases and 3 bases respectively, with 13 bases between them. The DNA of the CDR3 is TGTGCCAGCAGTTTCTTTACGGGGGACAATCAGCCCCAGCATTTT. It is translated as CASSFFTGDNQPQHF.

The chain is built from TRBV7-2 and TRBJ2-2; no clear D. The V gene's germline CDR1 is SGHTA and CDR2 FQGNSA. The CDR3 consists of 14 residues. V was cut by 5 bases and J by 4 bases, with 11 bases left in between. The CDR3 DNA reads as TGTGCCAGCAGCCCCTTCAAGAGCACCGGGGAGCTGTTTTTT. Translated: CASSPFKSTGELFF.

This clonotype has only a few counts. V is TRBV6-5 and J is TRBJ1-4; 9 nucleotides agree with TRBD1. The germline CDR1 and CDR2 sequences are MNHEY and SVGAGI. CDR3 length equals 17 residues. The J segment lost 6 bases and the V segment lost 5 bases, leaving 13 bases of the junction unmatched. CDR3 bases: TGTGCCAGCAGTACGGTTTCTGGACAGGGGCTGGATGAAAAACTGTTTTTT. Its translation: CASSTVSGQGLDEKLFF.

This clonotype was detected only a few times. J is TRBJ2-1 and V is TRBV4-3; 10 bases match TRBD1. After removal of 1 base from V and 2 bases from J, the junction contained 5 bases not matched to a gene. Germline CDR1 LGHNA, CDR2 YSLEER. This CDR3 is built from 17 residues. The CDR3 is CASSQGTGTGAYNEQFF. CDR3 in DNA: TGCGCCAGCAGCCAAGGTACCGGGACAGGGGCCTACAATGAGCAGTTCTTC.

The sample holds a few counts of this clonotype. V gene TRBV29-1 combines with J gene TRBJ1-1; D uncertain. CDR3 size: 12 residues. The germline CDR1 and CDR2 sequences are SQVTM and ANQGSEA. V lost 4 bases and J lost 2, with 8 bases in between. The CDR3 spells CSVGRINTEAFF. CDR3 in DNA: TGCAGCGTTGGCAGGATTAACACTGAAGCTTTCTTT.

The CDR3 protein is CASSPNSGKTYNEQFF. CDR3 DNA sequence: TGTGCCAGCAGCCCTAATAGCGGAAAAACCTACAATGAGCAGTTCTTC. V usage is TRBV7-9 and J usage is TRBJ2-1; D is possibly TRBD2 (6 bases). In germline, CDR1 is SEHNR, CDR2 FQNEAQ (reference sequence). Trimming shortened V by 5 bases and J by 2 bases, and 16 bases separated the two germline ends. This CDR3 region has 16 residues.

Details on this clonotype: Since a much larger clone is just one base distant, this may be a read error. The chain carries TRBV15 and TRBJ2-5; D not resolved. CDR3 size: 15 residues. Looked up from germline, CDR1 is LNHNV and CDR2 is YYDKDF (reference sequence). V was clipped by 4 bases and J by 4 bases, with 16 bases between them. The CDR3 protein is CATSTEITTGETQYF. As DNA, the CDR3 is TGTGCCACCAGCACCGAAATTACTACGGGAGAGACCCAGTACTTC.

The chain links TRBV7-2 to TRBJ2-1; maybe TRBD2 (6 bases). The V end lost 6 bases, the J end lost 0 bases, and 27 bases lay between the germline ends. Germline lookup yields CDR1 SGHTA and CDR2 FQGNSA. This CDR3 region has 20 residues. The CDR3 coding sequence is TGTGCCAGCAGGGGCCCCGGGACTCCTCCCGCCCCAAGCTCCTACAATGAGCAGTTCTTC. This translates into CASRGPGTPPAPSSYNEQFF.

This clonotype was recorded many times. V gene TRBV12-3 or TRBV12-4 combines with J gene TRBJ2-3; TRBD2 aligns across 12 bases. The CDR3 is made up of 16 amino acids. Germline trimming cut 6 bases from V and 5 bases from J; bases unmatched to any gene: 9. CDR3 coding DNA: TGTGCCAGCAGATCTAGCGGGGGGGCCGGTCTAGATACGCAGTATTTT. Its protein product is CASRSSGGAGLDTQYF.

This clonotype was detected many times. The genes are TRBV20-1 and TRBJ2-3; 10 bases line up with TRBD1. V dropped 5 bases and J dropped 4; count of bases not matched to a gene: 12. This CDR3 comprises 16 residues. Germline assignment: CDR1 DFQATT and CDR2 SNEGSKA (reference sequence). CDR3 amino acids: CSAFLHGTGAADTQYF. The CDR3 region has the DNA TGCAGTGCTTTTCTCCACGGGACAGGGGCAGCAGATACGCAGTATTTT.

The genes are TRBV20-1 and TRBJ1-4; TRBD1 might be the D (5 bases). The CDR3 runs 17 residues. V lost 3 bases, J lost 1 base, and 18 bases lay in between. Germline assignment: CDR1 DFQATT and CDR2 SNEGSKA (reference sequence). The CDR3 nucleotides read TGCAGTGCTAGGCCTCCGGGACGGATCTTAACTAATGAAAAACTGTTTTTT. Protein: CSARPPGRILTNEKLFF.

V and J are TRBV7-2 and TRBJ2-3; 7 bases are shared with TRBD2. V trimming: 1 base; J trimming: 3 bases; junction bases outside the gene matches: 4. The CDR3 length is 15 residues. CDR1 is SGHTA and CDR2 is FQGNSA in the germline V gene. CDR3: CASSLVGGTTDTQYF. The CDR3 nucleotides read TGTGCCAGCAGCTTAGTGGGGGGGACTACAGATACGCAGTATTTT.

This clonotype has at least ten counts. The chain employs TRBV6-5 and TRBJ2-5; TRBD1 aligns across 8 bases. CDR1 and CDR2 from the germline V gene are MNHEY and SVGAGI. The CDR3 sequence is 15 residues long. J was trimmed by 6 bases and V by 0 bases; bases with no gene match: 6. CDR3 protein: CASSYSPGQGKTQYF. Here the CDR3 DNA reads TGTGCCAGCAGTTACTCACCTGGACAGGGAAAGACCCAGTACTTC.